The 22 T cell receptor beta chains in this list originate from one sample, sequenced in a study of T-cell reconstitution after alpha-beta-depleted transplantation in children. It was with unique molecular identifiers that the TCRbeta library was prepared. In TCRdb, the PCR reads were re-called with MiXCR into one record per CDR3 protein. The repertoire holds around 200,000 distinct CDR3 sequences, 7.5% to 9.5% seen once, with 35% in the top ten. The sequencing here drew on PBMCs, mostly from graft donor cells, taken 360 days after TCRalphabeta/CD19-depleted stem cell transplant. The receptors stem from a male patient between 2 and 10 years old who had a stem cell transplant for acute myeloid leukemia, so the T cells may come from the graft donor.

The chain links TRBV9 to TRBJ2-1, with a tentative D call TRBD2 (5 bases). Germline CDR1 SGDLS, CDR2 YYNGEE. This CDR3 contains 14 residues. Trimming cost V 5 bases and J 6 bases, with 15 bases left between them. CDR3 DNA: TGTGCCAGCAGTTGGACGGGATCCCCCAATGAGCAGTTCTTC. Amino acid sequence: CASSWTGSPNEQFF.

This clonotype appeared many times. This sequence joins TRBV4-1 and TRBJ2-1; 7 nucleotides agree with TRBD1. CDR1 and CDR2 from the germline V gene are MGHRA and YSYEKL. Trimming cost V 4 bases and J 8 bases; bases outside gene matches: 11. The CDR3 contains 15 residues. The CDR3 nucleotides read TGCGCCAGCAGCCTAGACAGGGTGGGAATCGATGAGCAGTTCTTC. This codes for CASSLDRVGIDEQFF.

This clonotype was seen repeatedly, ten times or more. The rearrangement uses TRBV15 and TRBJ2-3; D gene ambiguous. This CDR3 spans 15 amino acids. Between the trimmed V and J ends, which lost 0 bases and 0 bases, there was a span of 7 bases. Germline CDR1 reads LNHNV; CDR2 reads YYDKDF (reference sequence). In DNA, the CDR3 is TGTGCCACCAGCAGAGATATCAGCAGCACAGATACGCAGTATTTT. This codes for CATSRDISSTDTQYF.

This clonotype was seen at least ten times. CDR3 sequence: CSARRRDRGSGYTF. For the CDR3, the DNA is TGCAGTGCTAGAAGACGGGACAGGGGATCAGGCTACACCTTC. The chain couples TRBV20-1 to TRBJ1-2; 10 bases are shared with TRBD1. The CDR3 length is 14 residues. V was pared by 2 bases and J by 8 bases, with 8 bases of the junction left unmatched. Germline CDR1 is DFQATT and CDR2 is SNEGSKA (reference sequence).

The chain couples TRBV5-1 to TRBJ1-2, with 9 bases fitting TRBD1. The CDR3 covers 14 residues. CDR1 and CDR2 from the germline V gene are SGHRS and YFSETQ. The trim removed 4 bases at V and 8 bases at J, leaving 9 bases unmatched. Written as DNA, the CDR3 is TGCGCCAGCAGCCGAGGACAGGGGATGCGAGGCTACACCTTC. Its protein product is CASSRGQGMRGYTF.

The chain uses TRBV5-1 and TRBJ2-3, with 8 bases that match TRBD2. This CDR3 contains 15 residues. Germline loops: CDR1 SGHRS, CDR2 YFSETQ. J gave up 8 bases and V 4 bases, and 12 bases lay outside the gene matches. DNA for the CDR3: TGCGCCAGCAGCCCAATGAGCGGGGGTCCCGGTACGCAGTATTTT. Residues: CASSPMSGGPGTQYF. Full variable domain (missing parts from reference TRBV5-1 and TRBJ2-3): KAGVTQTPRYLIKTRGQQVTLSCSPISGHRSVSWYQQTPGQGLQFLFEYFSETQRNKGNFPGRFSGRQFSNSRSEMNVSTLELGDSALYLCASSPMSGGPGTQYFGPGTRLTVL.

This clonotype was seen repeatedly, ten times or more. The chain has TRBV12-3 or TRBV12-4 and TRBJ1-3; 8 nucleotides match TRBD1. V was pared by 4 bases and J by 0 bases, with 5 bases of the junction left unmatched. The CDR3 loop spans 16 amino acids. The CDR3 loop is CASSSPDRGSGNTIYF. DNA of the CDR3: TGTGCCAGCAGTTCGCCTGACAGGGGCTCTGGAAACACCATATATTTT.

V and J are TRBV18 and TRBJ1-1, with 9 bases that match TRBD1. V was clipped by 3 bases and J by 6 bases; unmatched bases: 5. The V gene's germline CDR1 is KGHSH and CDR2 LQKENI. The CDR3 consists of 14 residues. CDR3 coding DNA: TGTGCCAGCTCACCCCGGACAGGGGTATCTGAAGCTTTCTTT. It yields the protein CASSPRTGVSEAFF.

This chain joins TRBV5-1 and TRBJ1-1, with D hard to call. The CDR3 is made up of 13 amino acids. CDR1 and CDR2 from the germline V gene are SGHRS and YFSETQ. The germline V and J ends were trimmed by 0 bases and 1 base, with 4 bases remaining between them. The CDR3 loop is CASSLEKNTEAFF. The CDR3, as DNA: TGCGCCAGCAGCTTGGAGAAGAACACTGAAGCTTTCTTT.

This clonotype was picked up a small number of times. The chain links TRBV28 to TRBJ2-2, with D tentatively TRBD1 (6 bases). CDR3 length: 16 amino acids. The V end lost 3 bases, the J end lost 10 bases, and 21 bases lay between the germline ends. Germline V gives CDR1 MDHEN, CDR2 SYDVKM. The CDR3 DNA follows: TGTGCCAGCAGTTTCTGGCAGGGGATTCCGAAAGCGGAGCTGTTTTTT. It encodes CASSFWQGIPKAELFF.

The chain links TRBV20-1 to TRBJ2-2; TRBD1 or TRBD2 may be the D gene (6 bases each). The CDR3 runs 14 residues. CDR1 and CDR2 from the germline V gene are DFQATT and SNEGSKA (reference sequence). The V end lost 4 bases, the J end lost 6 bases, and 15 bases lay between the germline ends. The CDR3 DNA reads TGCAGTGCTACCCAAACAGGGAGGTCCGGGGAGCTGTTTTTT. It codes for CSATQTGRSGELFF.

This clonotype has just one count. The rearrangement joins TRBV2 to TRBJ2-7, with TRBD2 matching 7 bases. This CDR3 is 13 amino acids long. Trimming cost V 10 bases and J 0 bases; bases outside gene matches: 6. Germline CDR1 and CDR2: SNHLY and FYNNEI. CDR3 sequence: CATNGGSSYEQYF. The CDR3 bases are TGTGCCACTAACGGGGGGAGCTCCTACGAGCAGTACTTC.

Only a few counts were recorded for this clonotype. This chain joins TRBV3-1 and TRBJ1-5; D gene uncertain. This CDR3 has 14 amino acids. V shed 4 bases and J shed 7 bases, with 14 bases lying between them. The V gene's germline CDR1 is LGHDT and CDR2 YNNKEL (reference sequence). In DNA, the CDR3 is TGTGCCAGCAGCCCGTCCCGGGGAGCCCAGCCCCAGCATTTT. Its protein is CASSPSRGAQPQHF.

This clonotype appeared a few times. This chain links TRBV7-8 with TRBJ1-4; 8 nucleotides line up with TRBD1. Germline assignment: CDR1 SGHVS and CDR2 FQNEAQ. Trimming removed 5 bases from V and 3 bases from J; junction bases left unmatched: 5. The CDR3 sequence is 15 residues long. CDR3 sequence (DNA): TGTGCCAGCAGCCTCCAGGGGGCGGCTAATGAAAAACTGTTTTTT. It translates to CASSLQGAANEKLFF.

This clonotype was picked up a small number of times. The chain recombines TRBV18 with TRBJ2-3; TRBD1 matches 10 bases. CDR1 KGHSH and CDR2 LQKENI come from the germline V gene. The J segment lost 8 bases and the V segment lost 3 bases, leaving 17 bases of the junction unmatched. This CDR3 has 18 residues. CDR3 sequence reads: CASSPALITGTGAGTQYF. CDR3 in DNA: TGTGCCAGCTCACCCGCGCTAATTACCGGGACAGGGGCTGGTACGCAGTATTTT.

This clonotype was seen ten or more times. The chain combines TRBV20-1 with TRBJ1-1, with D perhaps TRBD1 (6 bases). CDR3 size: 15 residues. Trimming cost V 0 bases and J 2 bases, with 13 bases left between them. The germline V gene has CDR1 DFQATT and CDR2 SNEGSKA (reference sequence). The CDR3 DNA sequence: TGCAGTGCTAGAGATAGGAAACAGGGTAACACTGAAGCTTTCTTT. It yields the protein CSARDRKQGNTEAFF.

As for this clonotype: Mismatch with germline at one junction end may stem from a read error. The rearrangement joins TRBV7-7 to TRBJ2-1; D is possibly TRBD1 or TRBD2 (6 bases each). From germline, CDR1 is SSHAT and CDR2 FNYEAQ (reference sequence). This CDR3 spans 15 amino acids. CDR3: CASSLGGRDLDEQFF. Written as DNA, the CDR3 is TGTGCTAGCAGCTTAGGGGGGAGAGATTTGGATGAGCAGTTCTTC.

CDR3 nucleotide sequence: TGTGCCAGCAGCTTAGCTTACAGGGGGCGCTTCTCTGGAAACACCATATATTTT. This sequence encodes CASSLAYRGRFSGNTIYF. V is TRBV7-6 and J is TRBJ1-3; 9 nucleotides match TRBD1. The CDR3 consists of 18 residues. The germline gives CDR1 SGHVS, CDR2 FNYEAQ. The V segment lost 0 bases and the J segment 0 bases; nucleotides outside the gene matches: 6.

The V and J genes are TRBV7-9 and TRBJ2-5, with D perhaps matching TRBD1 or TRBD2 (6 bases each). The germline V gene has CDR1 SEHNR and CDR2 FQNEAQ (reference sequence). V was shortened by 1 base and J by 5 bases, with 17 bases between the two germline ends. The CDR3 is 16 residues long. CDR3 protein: CASSLVPGAHRETQYF. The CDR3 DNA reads TGTGCCAGCAGCTTAGTTCCGGGGGCCCATCGGGAGACCCAGTACTTC.

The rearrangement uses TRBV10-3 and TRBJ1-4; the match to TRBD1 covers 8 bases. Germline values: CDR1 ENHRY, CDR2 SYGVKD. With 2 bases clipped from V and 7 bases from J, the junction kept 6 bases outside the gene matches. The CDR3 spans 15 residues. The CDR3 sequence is CAISERGGQVEKLFF. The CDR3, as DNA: TGTGCCATCAGTGAGCGGGGGGGACAGGTTGAAAAACTGTTTTTT.

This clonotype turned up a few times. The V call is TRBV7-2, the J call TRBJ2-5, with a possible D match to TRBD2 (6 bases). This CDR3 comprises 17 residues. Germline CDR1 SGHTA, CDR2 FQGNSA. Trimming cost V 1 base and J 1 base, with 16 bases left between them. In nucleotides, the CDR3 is TGTGCCAGCAGCTTAGGGGTTGTAGCGGCTTTCCAAGAGACCCAGTACTTC. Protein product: CASSLGVVAAFQETQYF.

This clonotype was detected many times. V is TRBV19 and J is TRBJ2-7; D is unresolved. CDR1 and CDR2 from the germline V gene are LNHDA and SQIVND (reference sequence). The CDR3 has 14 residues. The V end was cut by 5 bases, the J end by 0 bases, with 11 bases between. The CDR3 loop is CASSETSSSYEQYF. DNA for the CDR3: TGTGCCAGTAGTGAGACATCGAGCTCCTACGAGCAGTACTTC.